This entry describes one TCR beta chain. The antigen remains undetermined. PCR used 60 Vbeta primers and 13 Jbeta primers. Produced via immunoSEQ multiplex PCR; TCRdb's table is partial and in-frame only. The sample gives roughly 130,000 clones, roughly four fifths of which show up once; roughly 10% is in the top ten. The CDR3 is 16 residues long. Germline V CDR1 and CDR2: SGDLS, YYNGEE. The V end was cut by 3 bases, the J end by 0 bases, with 13 bases between. This specimen belongs to a study of cytomegalovirus exposure and HLA in healthy donors. Study background: There were nearly 120 million unique TCR beta sequences, drawn from 150 million to 200 million T cells, in an earlier analysis.

General study results and limits: Published work reported that the classifier diagnosed cytomegalovirus status with high specificity and sensitivity. The study put some 150 TCR beta chains on its list as cytomegalovirus-associated. A further, later analysis showed that HLA-associated TCR beta chains (compared with equally common others) were more clonally expanded.

The source is a male donor in good health and CMV-seropositive. The chain couples TRBV9 to TRBJ2-1; D is ambiguous. Input material: PBMCs. In nucleotides, the CDR3 is TGTGCCAGCAGCGCTATTCTACAGAGCTCCTACAATGAGCAGTTCTTC. The encoded protein is CASSAILQSSYNEQFF.